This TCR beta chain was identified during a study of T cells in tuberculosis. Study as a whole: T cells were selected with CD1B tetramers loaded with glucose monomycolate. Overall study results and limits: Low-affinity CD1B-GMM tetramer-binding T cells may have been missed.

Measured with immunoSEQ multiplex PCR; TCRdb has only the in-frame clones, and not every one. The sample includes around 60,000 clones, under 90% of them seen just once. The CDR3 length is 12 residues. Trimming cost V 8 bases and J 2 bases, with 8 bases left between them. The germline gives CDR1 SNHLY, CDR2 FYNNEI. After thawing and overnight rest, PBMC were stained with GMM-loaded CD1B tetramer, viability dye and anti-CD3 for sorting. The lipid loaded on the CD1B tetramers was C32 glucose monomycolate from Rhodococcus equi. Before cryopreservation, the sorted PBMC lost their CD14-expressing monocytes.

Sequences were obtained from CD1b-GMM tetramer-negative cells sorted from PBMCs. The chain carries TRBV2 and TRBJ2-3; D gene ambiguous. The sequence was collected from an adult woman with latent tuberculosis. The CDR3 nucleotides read TGTGCCAGCGCTAGTGACACAGATACGCAGTATTTT. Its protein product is CASASDTDTQYF.